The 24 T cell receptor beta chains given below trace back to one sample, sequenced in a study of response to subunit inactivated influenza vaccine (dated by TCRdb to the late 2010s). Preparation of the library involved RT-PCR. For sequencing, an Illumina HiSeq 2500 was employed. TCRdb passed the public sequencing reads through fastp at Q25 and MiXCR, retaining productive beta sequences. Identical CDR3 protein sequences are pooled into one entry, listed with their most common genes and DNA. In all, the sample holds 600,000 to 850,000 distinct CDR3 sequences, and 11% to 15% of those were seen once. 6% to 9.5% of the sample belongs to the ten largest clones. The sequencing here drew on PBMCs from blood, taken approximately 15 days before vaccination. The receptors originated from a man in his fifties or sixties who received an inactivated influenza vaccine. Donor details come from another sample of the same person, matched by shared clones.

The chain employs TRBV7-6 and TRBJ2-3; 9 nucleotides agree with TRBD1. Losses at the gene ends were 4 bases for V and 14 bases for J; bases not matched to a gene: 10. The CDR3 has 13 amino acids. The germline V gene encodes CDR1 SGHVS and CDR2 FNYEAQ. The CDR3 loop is CASSSTGTGQRYF. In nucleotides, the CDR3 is TGTGCCAGCAGCTCGACCGGGACAGGGCAACGGTATTTT.

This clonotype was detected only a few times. The CDR3 nucleotides read TGCGCCAGCAGCTTGGGACTACCCTACAATGAGCAGTTCTTC. This sequence encodes CASSLGLPYNEQFF. This chain uses TRBV5-1 with TRBJ2-1, with a possible D match to TRBD2 (5 bases). CDR3 length equals 14 residues. CDR1 and CDR2 from the germline V gene are SGHRS and YFSETQ. V lost 0 bases, J lost 2 bases, and 6 bases lay in between.

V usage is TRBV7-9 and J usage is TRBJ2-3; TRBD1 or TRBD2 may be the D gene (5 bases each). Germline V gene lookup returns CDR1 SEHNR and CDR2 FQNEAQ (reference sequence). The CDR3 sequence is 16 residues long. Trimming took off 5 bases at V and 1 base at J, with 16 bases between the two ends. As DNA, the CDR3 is TGTGCCAGCAGCCGGACCCGGGACCTACGCACAGATACGCAGTATTTT. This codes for CASSRTRDLRTDTQYF.

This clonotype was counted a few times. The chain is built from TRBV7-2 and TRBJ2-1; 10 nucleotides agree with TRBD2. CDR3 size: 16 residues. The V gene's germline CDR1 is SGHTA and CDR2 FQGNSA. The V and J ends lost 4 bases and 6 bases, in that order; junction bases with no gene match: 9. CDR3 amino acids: CASSSQPGLAINEQFF. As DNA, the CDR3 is TGTGCCAGCAGCTCACAACCGGGACTAGCGATCAATGAGCAGTTCTTC. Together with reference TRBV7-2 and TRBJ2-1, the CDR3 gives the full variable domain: GAGVSQSPSNKVTEKGKDVELRCDPISGHTALYWYRQSLGQGLEFLIYFQGNSAPDKSGLPSDRFSAERTGGSVSTLTIQRTQQEDSAVYLCASSSQPGLAINEQFFGPGTRLTVL.

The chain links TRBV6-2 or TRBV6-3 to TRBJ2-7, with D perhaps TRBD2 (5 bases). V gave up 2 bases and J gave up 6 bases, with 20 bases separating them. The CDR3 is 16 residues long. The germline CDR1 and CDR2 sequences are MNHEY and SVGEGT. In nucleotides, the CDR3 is TGTGCCAGCAGTTACACCCCAGAGGGTATAGGATTCGAGCAGTACTTC. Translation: CASSYTPEGIGFEQYF.

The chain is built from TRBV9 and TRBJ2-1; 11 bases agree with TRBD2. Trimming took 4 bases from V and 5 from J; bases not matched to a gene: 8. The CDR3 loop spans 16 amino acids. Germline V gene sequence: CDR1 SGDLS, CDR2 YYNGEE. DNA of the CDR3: TGTGCCAGCAGCCCCCGGGGTAGCGGGGGGGACAATGAGCAGTTCTTC. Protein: CASSPRGSGGDNEQFF.

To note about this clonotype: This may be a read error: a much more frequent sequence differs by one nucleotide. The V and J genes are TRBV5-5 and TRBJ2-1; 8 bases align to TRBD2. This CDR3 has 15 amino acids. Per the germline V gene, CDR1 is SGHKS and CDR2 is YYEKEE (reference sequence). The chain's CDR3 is CASSFQAGAYSEQFF. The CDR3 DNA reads TGTGCCAGCAGCTTTCAAGCGGGGGCCTACAGTGAGCAGTTCTTC.

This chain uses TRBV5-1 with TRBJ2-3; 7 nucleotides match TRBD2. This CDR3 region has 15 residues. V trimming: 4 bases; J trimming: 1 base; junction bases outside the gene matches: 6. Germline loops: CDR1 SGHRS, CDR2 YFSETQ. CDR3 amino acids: CASSTSGVRTDTQYF. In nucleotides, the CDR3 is TGCGCCAGCAGCACCAGCGGGGTACGCACAGATACGCAGTATTTT.

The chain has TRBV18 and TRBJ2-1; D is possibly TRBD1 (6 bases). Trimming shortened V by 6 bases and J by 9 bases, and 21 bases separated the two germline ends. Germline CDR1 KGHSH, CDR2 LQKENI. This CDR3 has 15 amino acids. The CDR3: CASSPPVNRVGEQFF. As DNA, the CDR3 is TGTGCCAGCTCGCCCCCGGTGAACAGGGTAGGTGAGCAGTTCTTC.

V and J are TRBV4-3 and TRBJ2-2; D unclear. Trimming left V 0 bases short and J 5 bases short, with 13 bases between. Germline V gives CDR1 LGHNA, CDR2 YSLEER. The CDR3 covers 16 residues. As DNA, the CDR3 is TGCGCCAGCAGCCAAGAGAACACGGCAGTTACCGGGGAGCTGTTTTTT. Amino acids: CASSQENTAVTGELFF.

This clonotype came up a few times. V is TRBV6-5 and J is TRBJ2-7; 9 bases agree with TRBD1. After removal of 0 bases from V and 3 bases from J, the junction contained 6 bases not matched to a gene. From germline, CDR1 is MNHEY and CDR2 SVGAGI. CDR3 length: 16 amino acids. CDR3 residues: CASSYSIQGAVYEQYF. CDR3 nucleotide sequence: TGTGCCAGCAGTTACTCGATACAGGGGGCAGTCTACGAGCAGTACTTC.

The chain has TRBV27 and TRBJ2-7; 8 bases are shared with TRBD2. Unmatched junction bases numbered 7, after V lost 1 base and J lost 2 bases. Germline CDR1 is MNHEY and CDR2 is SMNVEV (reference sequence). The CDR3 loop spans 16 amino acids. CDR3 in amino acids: CASSLLFSGAPYEQYF. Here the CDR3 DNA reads TGTGCCAGCAGTTTATTATTTAGCGGGGCCCCCTACGAGCAGTACTTC.

Written as DNA, the CDR3 is TGCGCCTCCCAGCCAGCAGCCGGGGGGGCGACCGGTGAGCAGTTCTTC. Translating it yields CASQPAAGGATGEQFF. The gene calls are TRBV5-1 and TRBJ2-1; TRBD2 matches 8 bases. The V gene end was trimmed by 10 bases and the J gene end by 9 bases; junction bases not matched to a gene: 21. From germline, CDR1 is SGHRS and CDR2 YFSETQ. The length of the CDR3 is 16 residues.

The CDR3 sequence is CASSLGTVETQYF. The CDR3 coding sequence is TGTGCCAGCAGCTTGGGGACGGTGGAGACCCAGTACTTC. This chain joins TRBV5-5 and TRBJ2-5; D unresolved. Per the germline V gene, CDR1 is SGHKS and CDR2 is YYEKEE (reference sequence). The CDR3 contains 13 residues. Between the trimmed V and J ends, which lost 0 bases and 5 bases, there was a span of 8 bases.

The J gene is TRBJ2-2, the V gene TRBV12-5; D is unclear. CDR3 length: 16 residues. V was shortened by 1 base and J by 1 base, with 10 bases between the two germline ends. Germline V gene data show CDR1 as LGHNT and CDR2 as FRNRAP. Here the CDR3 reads CASGLARSRNTGELFF. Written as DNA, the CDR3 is TGTGCTAGTGGTTTGGCGCGATCTAGGAACACCGGGGAGCTGTTTTTT.

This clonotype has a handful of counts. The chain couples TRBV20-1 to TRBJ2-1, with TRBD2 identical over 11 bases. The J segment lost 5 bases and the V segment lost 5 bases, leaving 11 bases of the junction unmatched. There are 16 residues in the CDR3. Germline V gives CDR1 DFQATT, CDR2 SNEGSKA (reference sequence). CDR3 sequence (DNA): TGCAGTGCTTATAATAGCGGGAGGGCCCAAAACAATGAGCAGTTCTTC. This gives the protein CSAYNSGRAQNNEQFF.

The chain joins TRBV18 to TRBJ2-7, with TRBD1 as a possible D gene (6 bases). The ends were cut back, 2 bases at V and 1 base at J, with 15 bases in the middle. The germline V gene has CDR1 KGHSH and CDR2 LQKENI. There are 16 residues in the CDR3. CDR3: CASSPGQPGTSYEQYF. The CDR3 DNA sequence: TGTGCCAGCTCACCAGGACAGCCGGGTACATCCTACGAGCAGTACTTC.

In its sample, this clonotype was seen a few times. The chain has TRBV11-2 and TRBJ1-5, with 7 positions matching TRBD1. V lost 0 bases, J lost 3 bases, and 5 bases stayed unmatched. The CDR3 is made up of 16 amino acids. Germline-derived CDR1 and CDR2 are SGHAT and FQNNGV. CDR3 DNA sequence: TGTGCCAGCAGCTTAGATGGGGGGACAGTCAATCAGCCCCAGCATTTT. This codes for CASSLDGGTVNQPQHF.

CDR3 coding DNA: TGTGCCAGCAGTCCTGGTCCAGGGTCTAACTATGGCTACACCTTC. It specifies CASSPGPGSNYGYTF. This chain uses TRBV12-3 or TRBV12-4 with TRBJ1-2; D might be TRBD1 (5 bases). The CDR3 spans 15 residues. The V gene lost 5 bases and the J gene lost 0 bases, with 13 bases spanning the gap.

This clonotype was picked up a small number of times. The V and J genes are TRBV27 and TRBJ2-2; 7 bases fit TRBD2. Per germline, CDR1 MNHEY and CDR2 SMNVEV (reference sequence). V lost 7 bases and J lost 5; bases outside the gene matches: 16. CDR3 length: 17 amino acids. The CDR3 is CASTPRDYSTVTGELFF. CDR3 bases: TGTGCCAGCACCCCCCGGGACTACTCAACGGTGACCGGGGAGCTGTTTTTT.

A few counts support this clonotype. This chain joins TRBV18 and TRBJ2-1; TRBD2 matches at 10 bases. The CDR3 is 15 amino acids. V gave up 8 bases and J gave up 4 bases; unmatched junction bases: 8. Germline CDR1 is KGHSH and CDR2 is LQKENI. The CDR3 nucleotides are TGTGCCAGCAGCCCACTAGCGGGACCATACAATGAGCAGTTCTTC. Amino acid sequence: CASSPLAGPYNEQFF.

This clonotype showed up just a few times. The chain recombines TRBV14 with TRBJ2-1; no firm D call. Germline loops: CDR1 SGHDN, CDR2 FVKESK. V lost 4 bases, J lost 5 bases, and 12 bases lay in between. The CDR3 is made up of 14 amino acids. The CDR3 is CASSPPIGNNEQFF. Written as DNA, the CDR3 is TGTGCCAGCAGCCCCCCCATAGGTAACAATGAGCAGTTCTTC.

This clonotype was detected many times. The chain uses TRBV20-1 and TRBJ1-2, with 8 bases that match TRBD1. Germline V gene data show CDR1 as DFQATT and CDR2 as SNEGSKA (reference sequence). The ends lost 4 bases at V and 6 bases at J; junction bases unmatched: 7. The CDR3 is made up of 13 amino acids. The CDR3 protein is CSAMGQGADGYTF. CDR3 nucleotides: TGCAGTGCTATGGGCCAGGGGGCCGATGGCTACACCTTC.

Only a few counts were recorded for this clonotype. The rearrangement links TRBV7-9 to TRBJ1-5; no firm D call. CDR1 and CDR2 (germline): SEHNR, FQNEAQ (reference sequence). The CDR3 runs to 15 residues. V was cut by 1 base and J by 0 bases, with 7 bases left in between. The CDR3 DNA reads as TGTGCCAGCAGCTTAGACAGCTCTAGCAATCAGCCCCAGCATTTT. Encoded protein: CASSLDSSSNQPQHF.